This TCR beta chain was found in a study of blood T cell repertoires in COVID-19. Overall study: From the United States, Italy and Spain came samples of acute and convalescent COVID-19.

Germline-derived CDR1 and CDR2 are SGHVS and FNYEAQ. V was pared by 5 bases and J by 1 base, with 12 bases between. CDR3 length: 15 residues. TCRdb's table, derived via immunoSEQ multiplex PCR, lists solely in-frame clones and lacks some. The sample gives more than 350,000 clones, about 90% of which show up once; 3% is in the top ten. While infection was still active, Seattle patients were enrolled and then followed longitudinally. This receptor was taken from a woman in her 30s with COVID-19, enrolled during active disease. The chain joins TRBV7-6 to TRBJ1-5; D call uncertain. What was sequenced was peripheral blood. CDR3 DNA sequence: TGTGCCAGCAGCCCCACCCCGGGGAGCAATCAGCCCCAGCATTTT. Translation gives CASSPTPGSNQPQHF.